The 27 T cell receptor beta chains listed next were all sequenced from one sample in a study of T cell repertoires in cytomegalovirus infection. TCRdb ran MiXCR on the reads and lists one entry per CDR3 protein. The sample lists about 600,000 distinct CDR3 sequences; approximately 24% were seen once. Sequencing was done on a sample of CD8+ T cells from PBMCs. The receptors come from a human donor in good health (CMV status not recorded). Some clones in this sample may be carry-over from other donors' samples.

The rearrangement uses TRBV20-1 and TRBJ1-2; D is ambiguous. The ends were cut back, 6 bases at V and 5 bases at J, with 10 bases in the middle. The CDR3 spans 11 residues. The germline V gene has CDR1 DFQATT and CDR2 SNEGSKA (reference sequence). The CDR3 nucleotides read TGCAGTGCCGCCAGAGAATATGGCTACACCTTC. Translating gives CSAAREYGYTF.

The table lists this clonotype with a few counts. The chain links TRBV6-4 to TRBJ1-5, with 8 bases fitting TRBD1. V shed 2 bases and J 1 base; nucleotides not matched to a gene: 7. CDR1 is MRHNA, CDR2 SNTAGT, per germline. This CDR3 is built from 17 residues. The CDR3 protein is CASSDPLDRASNQPQHF. Here the CDR3 DNA reads TGTGCCAGCAGTGACCCCCTGGACAGGGCGAGCAATCAGCCCCAGCATTTT.

In its sample, this clonotype was seen a few times. The rearrangement links TRBV7-9 to TRBJ1-2, with D maybe TRBD1 (6 bases). The length of the CDR3 is 13 residues. V was pared by 3 bases and J by 8 bases, with 13 bases between. Germline loops: CDR1 SEHNR, CDR2 FQNEAQ (reference sequence). The CDR3 region is CASSLGTIEGYTF. In DNA, the CDR3 is TGTGCCAGCAGCTTGGGGACAATAGAGGGCTACACCTTC.

This clonotype has only a few counts. This chain connects TRBV7-3 to TRBJ2-3; the D gene is possibly TRBD1 (6 bases). V lost 4 bases to trimming and J lost 2 bases, with 19 bases between them. Germline lookup yields CDR1 SGHTA and CDR2 FQGTGA. This CDR3 has 17 residues. In nucleotides, the CDR3 is TGTGCCAGCAGCTCATTCTGGGCGGACAGCCTCACAGATACGCAGTATTTT. It specifies CASSSFWADSLTDTQYF.

This clonotype has only one observation. A much bigger clone sits one base away, suggesting this may be a read error. The CDR3 here is CVSNPRREKAYNSPLHF. CDR3 nucleotide sequence: TGTGTCAGCAACCCACGGAGGGAAAAGGCCTATAATTCACCCCTCCACTTT. The V gene is TRBV6-5, the J gene TRBJ1-6; D is undetermined. Germline assignment: CDR1 MNHEY and CDR2 SVGAGI. The CDR3 loop spans 17 amino acids.

The chain employs TRBV6-6 and TRBJ1-2; a possible D gene is TRBD1 (6 bases). Trimming pared 6 bases from V and 8 bases from J, leaving 16 bases between. Germline V gene sequence: CDR1 MNHNY, CDR2 SVGAGI (reference sequence). CDR3 length equals 13 residues. CDR3 coding DNA: TGTGCCAGCAGACTAGAGCAGGGGATGGGCTACACCTTC. Translated, it gives CASRLEQGMGYTF.

This sequence joins TRBV7-6 and TRBJ2-7; D is possibly TRBD1 (6 bases). Germline V gives CDR1 SGHVS, CDR2 FNYEAQ. The CDR3 has 14 residues. Trimming cost V 0 bases and J 6 bases, with 12 bases left between them. The CDR3 loop reads CASSLALGHREQYF. CDR3 sequence (DNA): TGTGCCAGCAGCTTAGCGCTGGGACACCGCGAGCAGTACTTC. The whole variable domain, remainder taken from reference TRBV7-6 and TRBJ2-7, is GAGVSQSPRYKVTKRGQDVALRCDPISGHVSLYWYRQALGQGPEFLTYFNYEAQQDKSGLPNDRFSAERPEGSISTLTIQRTEQRDSAMYRCASSLALGHREQYFGPGTRLTVT.

V usage is TRBV28 and J usage is TRBJ2-2, with 9 positions matching TRBD1. The CDR3 runs to 14 residues. Germline V gene lookup returns CDR1 MDHEN and CDR2 SYDVKM. V shed 10 bases and J 1 base; nucleotides not matched to a gene: 4. CDR3 nucleotide sequence: TGTGCCACTCGGGACAGGGTGAACACCGGGGAGCTGTTTTTT. Translating it yields CATRDRVNTGELFF.

J is TRBJ2-1 and V is TRBV5-1, with 10 bases that match TRBD2. The CDR3 is 16 amino acids. V gave up 2 bases and J gave up 0 bases; unmatched junction bases: 2. Germline assignment: CDR1 SGHRS and CDR2 YFSETQ. CDR3 in amino acids: CASSFSGGTSYNEQFF. CDR3 in DNA: TGCGCCAGCAGCTTTAGCGGGGGGACCTCCTACAATGAGCAGTTCTTC.

This clonotype was counted a few times. The chain uses TRBV28 and TRBJ2-2, with D possibly TRBD2 on 5 matching bases. Trimming took off 3 bases at V and 9 bases at J, with 17 bases between the two ends. The germline V gene encodes CDR1 MDHEN and CDR2 SYDVKM. The CDR3 contains 15 residues. As DNA, the CDR3 is TGTGCCAGCAGTTTCCCCTCAGGAGGTGACCGGGAGCTGTTTTTT. This sequence encodes CASSFPSGGDRELFF.

This clonotype was observed at least ten times. This rearrangement joins TRBV7-8 to TRBJ2-1; 8 nucleotides agree with TRBD2. The V and J ends lost 6 bases and 0 bases, in that order; junction bases with no gene match: 16. The length of the CDR3 is 19 residues. CDR1 and CDR2 from the germline V gene are SGHVS and FQNEAQ. Here the CDR3 reads CASRSEKILAGISYNEQFF. CDR3 bases: TGTGCCAGCAGATCAGAAAAAATCCTAGCGGGTATCTCCTACAATGAGCAGTTCTTC.

This rearrangement joins TRBV15 to TRBJ2-4, with a weak D call TRBD1 (6 bases). The CDR3 has 15 residues. The germline V gene has CDR1 LNHNV and CDR2 YYDKDF (reference sequence). V lost 4 bases, J lost 8 bases, and 18 bases lay in between. CDR3 sequence reads: CATSNDLQGMDIQYF. CDR3 nucleotide sequence: TGTGCCACCAGCAACGACCTCCAGGGGATGGACATTCAGTACTTC.

The V call is TRBV7-9, the J call TRBJ1-1; D is unclear. Trimming stripped 6 bases from V and 1 base from J, with 9 bases between. The CDR3 loop spans 13 amino acids. The germline V gene encodes CDR1 SEHNR and CDR2 FQNEAQ (reference sequence). The CDR3 nucleotides read TGTGCCAGCAGATCACCGCGGAACACTGAAGCTTTCTTT. Protein sequence: CASRSPRNTEAFF.

This clonotype occurred a few times. The chain's CDR3 is CASSGLAGALEYQETQYF. In DNA, the CDR3 is TGTGCCAGCAGTGGCCTAGCGGGGGCCTTGGAGTACCAAGAGACCCAGTACTTC. The chain links TRBV12-3 or TRBV12-4 to TRBJ2-5; 10 bases are a match to TRBD2. This CDR3 has 18 amino acids. The J segment lost 0 bases and the V segment lost 5 bases, leaving 12 bases of the junction unmatched.

V usage is TRBV5-1 and J usage is TRBJ2-1; D unresolved. Looked up from germline, CDR1 is SGHRS and CDR2 is YFSETQ. V lost 4 bases, J lost 8 bases, and 13 bases lay in between. The CDR3 runs 13 residues. CDR3 sequence reads: CASSLNTVHEQFF. Here the CDR3 DNA reads TGCGCCAGCAGCCTGAATACGGTCCATGAGCAGTTCTTC.

This clonotype appeared a few times. The V gene is TRBV10-1, the J gene TRBJ2-7; 7 positions agree with TRBD2. The junction had 6 bases not matched to a gene; V was cut back by 3 bases and J by 4 bases. The CDR3 length is 14 residues. Per the germline V gene, CDR1 is WNHNN and CDR2 is SYGVQD (reference sequence). The CDR3 DNA reads TGCGCCAGCAGTGATGGGGGGGTCGGGTACGAGCAGTACTTC. Residues: CASSDGGVGYEQYF.

This clonotype was seen many times. This rearrangement joins TRBV7-8 to TRBJ2-1; 12 positions agree with TRBD2. The V gene's germline CDR1 is SGHVS and CDR2 FQNEAQ. The CDR3 length is 17 residues. The V segment lost 7 bases and the J segment 0 bases; nucleotides outside the gene matches: 7. CDR3 loop: CASTGLAGASSYNEQFF. The CDR3 coding sequence is TGTGCCAGCACGGGACTAGCGGGCGCTAGCTCCTACAATGAGCAGTTCTTC.

This clonotype was found a few times. With a much larger clone just one base away, this may be a read error. The rearrangement joins TRBV14 to TRBJ2-1; D remains unclear. The CDR3 has 14 amino acids. The V end lost 3 bases, the J end lost 4 bases, and 10 bases lay between the germline ends. Germline lookup yields CDR1 SGHDN and CDR2 FVKESK. CDR3 loop: CASSHLGVYNEQFF. In nucleotides, the CDR3 is TGTGCCAGCAGCCATCTCGGAGTTTACAATGAGCAGTTCTTC.

This clonotype showed up just a few times. The chain carries TRBV13 and TRBJ2-3; 13 positions agree with TRBD2. The germline V gene encodes CDR1 PRHDT and CDR2 FYEKMQ (reference sequence). V was pared by 4 bases and J by 0 bases, with 1 base of the junction left unmatched. This CDR3 contains 16 residues. The CDR3, as DNA: TGTGCCAGCAGCTCGACTAGCGGGGGGAGCACAGATACGCAGTATTTT. It translates to CASSSTSGGSTDTQYF.

This clonotype was seen ten or more times. This chain uses TRBV11-1 with TRBJ2-7; tentatively, D is TRBD1 or TRBD2 (5 bases each). CDR3 size: 14 residues. Per germline, CDR1 SGHAT and CDR2 FQDESV (reference sequence). The ends were cut back, 5 bases at V and 3 bases at J, with 14 bases in the middle. CDR3 coding DNA: TGTGCCAGCAGCCCAAGGGGACGGGGCTACGAGCAGTACGTC. Translation: CASSPRGRGYEQYV.

V gene TRBV25-1 combines with J gene TRBJ1-6; D uncertain. Trimming left V 4 bases short and J 0 bases short, with 7 bases between. The CDR3 consists of 15 residues. Germline V gene lookup returns CDR1 MGHDK and CDR2 SYGVNS. CDR3 bases: TGTGCCAGCAGTGGTTGGAGCTCCTATAATTCACCCCTCCACTTT. Protein: CASSGWSSYNSPLHF. Combining the CDR3 with reference TRBV25-1 and TRBJ1-6 gives the whole variable domain EADIYQTPRYLVIGTGKKITLECSQTMGHDKMYWYQQDPGMELHLIHYSYGVNSTEKGDLSSESTVSRIRTEHFPLTLESARPSHTSQYLCASSGWSSYNSPLHFGNGTRLTVT.

This clonotype was found a few times. The chain employs TRBV24-1 and TRBJ2-7; D remains unclear. This CDR3 comprises 12 residues. Germline lookup yields CDR1 KGHDR and CDR2 SFDVKD. V shed 7 bases and J shed 2 bases, with 8 bases lying between them. CDR3 region: CATRPYAYEQYV. The CDR3 DNA reads as TGTGCCACCAGACCCTACGCCTACGAGCAGTACGTC.

The chain links TRBV20-1 to TRBJ1-6; maybe TRBD1 (5 bases). CDR1 and CDR2 (germline): DFQATT, SNEGSKA (reference sequence). V dropped 6 bases and J dropped 9 bases, with 9 bases sitting between them. There are 11 residues in the CDR3. The CDR3 here is CSAGDPSPLHF. CDR3 bases: TGCAGTGCGGGGGACCCTTCACCCCTCCACTTT.

This clonotype was seen only a few times. V is TRBV9 and J is TRBJ2-4; D may match TRBD1 or TRBD2 (5 bases each). V lost 0 bases, J lost 6 bases, and 13 bases lay in between. The CDR3 consists of 15 residues. Germline V gene data show CDR1 as SGDLS and CDR2 as YYNGEE. DNA for the CDR3: TGTGCCAGCAGCGTAGAGGGGACGGAGTTAAACATTCAGTACTTC. This encodes CASSVEGTELNIQYF.

This clonotype was observed once. This may be a read error: a much more frequent sequence differs by one nucleotide. The chain joins TRBV20-1 to TRBJ1-1, with 7 bases identical to TRBD1. The germline gives CDR1 DFQATT, CDR2 SNEGSKA (reference sequence). The CDR3 contains 16 residues. V trimming: 0 bases; J trimming: 4 bases; junction bases outside the gene matches: 11. CDR3 DNA: TGCAGTGCTAGAGAGAGGGGACAGTGGGTAGCCACTGAAGCTTTCTTT. This sequence encodes CSARERGQWVATEAFF.

This rearrangement joins TRBV2 to TRBJ2-4; D remains unclear. The CDR3 runs 14 residues. Trimming cost V 3 bases and J 3 bases, with 9 bases left between them. Germline V gives CDR1 SNHLY, CDR2 FYNNEI. In DNA form, the CDR3 reads TGTGCCAGCAGTGACCACCGGGTCAAAAACATTCAGTACTTC. Translation: CASSDHRVKNIQYF.

This clonotype has only a few counts. The J gene is TRBJ2-1, the V gene TRBV6-5, with D unclear. The CDR3 spans 13 residues. Per germline, CDR1 MNHEY and CDR2 SVGAGI. Trimming shortened V by 0 bases and J by 6 bases, and 6 bases separated the two germline ends. The CDR3 DNA follows: TGTGCCAGCAGTTACTCCAGTGCCAATGAGCAGTTCTTC. It is translated as CASSYSSANEQFF.